The 16 T cell receptor beta chains in this list originate from one sample, sequenced in a study of shared clonotypes between healthy human individuals. TCRdb's copy holds only in-frame clones and misses some; the assay was immunoSEQ multiplex PCR. The sample carries approximately 2.4 million clones, 95% recorded once. The sample was naive CD4+ T cells sorted from blood. Subset defined: CD45RA+ positively selected. These receptors were obtained from a man between 18 and 35 years old in good health.

This clone showed up just once. The chain recombines TRBV28 with TRBJ1-2; D gene ambiguous. Germline V gene lookup returns CDR1 MDHEN and CDR2 SYDVKM. V gave up 2 bases and J gave up 4 bases, with 11 bases separating them. This CDR3 is 14 amino acids long. The CDR3 spells CASSLRQAVYGYTF. In DNA, the CDR3 is TGTGCCAGCAGTTTAAGGCAGGCTGTCTATGGCTACACCTTC.

The chain uses TRBV7-8 and TRBJ2-4; weak D call: TRBD1 (5 bases). The ends were cut back, 5 bases at V and 7 bases at J, with 9 bases in the middle. The CDR3 is 12 residues long. Germline CDR1 reads SGHVS; CDR2 reads FQNEAQ. The CDR3 loop is CASSVSGNIQYF. The CDR3 region has the DNA TGTGCCAGCAGCGTATCAGGGAACATTCAGTACTTC.

The CDR3 loop is CASSFGGTGPTYGYTF. The CDR3 DNA reads as TGCGCCAGCAGCTTTGGCGGGACAGGGCCGACTTATGGCTACACCTTC. The chain couples TRBV5-1 to TRBJ1-2, with TRBD1 matching 9 bases. The CDR3 runs to 16 residues. Germline assignment: CDR1 SGHRS and CDR2 YFSETQ. Unmatched junction bases numbered 10, after V lost 2 bases and J lost 5 bases.

The V call is TRBV2, the J call TRBJ2-4; 10 bases are a match to TRBD2. CDR3 size: 17 residues. Unmatched junction bases numbered 7, after V lost 1 base and J lost 4 bases. Germline values: CDR1 SNHLY, CDR2 FYNNEI. Here the CDR3 DNA reads TGTGCCAGCAGTGAAGAGAGCAGGACTAGCGGAAAAAACATTCAGTACTTC. This sequence encodes CASSEESRTSGKNIQYF.

The chain recombines TRBV19 with TRBJ1-1; perhaps TRBD1 as D (6 bases). This CDR3 comprises 15 residues. The germline gives CDR1 LNHDA, CDR2 SQIVND (reference sequence). The ends were cut back, 3 bases at V and 3 bases at J, with 14 bases in the middle. CDR3 in DNA: TGTGCCAGTAGTATTAGGGGGTTGGGGGACACTGAAGCTTTCTTT. As protein: CASSIRGLGDTEAFF.

This chain links TRBV2 with TRBJ1-2; no clear D gene. Germline V gene lookup returns CDR1 SNHLY and CDR2 FYNNEI. V gave up 2 bases and J gave up 7 bases, with 5 bases separating them. The CDR3 totals 11 residues. CDR3 in DNA: TGTGCCAGCAGTGAAATCTTTGGCTACACCTTC. This sequence encodes CASSEIFGYTF.

This chain links TRBV11-3 with TRBJ2-7; TRBD2 matches at 12 bases. V lost 5 bases and J lost 5; bases outside the gene matches: 4. CDR1 is SGHNT, CDR2 YENEEA, per germline. The CDR3 has 14 amino acids. The CDR3: CASSPGLAGNEQYF. The DNA for the CDR3 is TGTGCCAGCAGCCCAGGACTAGCGGGAAACGAGCAGTACTTC.

The chain carries TRBV7-8 and TRBJ2-7; TRBD1 aligns across 7 bases. Germline lookup yields CDR1 SGHVS and CDR2 FQNEAQ. Trimming took 5 bases from V and 0 from J; bases not matched to a gene: 16. The CDR3 is 18 residues long. The CDR3 sequence is CASSPRRTGLGSSYEQYF. DNA of the CDR3: TGTGCCAGCAGCCCCAGAAGGACAGGCCTCGGTAGCTCCTACGAGCAGTACTTC. Looking up the rest from reference TRBV7-8 and TRBJ2-7 gives the full variable domain: GAGVSQSPRYKVAKRGQDVALRCDPISGHVSLFWYQQALGQGPEFLTYFQNEAQLDKSGLPSDRFFAERPEGSVSTLKIQRTQQEDSAVYLCASSPRRTGLGSSYEQYFGPGTRLTVT.

The chain combines TRBV18 with TRBJ1-1; a weak D match, TRBD1 (6 bases). Germline CDR1 is KGHSH and CDR2 is LQKENI. The CDR3 loop spans 19 amino acids. The V gene lost 4 bases and the J gene lost 1 base, with 25 bases spanning the gap. Here the CDR3 reads CASSRHIPGARITNTEAFF. The CDR3 coding sequence is TGTGCCAGCTCACGACACATCCCGGGGGCGCGTATAACGAACACTGAAGCTTTCTTT.

The rearrangement joins TRBV11-3 to TRBJ2-4; D gene ambiguous. CDR1 and CDR2 from the germline V gene are SGHNT and YENEEA. Trimming shortened V by 5 bases and J by 4 bases, and 21 bases separated the two germline ends. The CDR3 is made up of 17 amino acids. The CDR3 sequence: CASSPPGLAKIKNIQYF. The CDR3 coding sequence is TGTGCCAGCAGCCCCCCCGGATTAGCCAAGATAAAAAACATTCAGTACTTC.

A note on this clone: One end of the junction fails to match germline, which may point to a read error. This chain links TRBV7-7 with TRBJ2-2; no clear D. The CDR3 has 14 residues. CDR1 SSHAT and CDR2 FNYEAQ come from the germline V gene (reference sequence). In DNA form, the CDR3 reads TGTGCTAGCACCCCTACGGGTAACACCGGGGAGCTGTTTTTT. This sequence encodes CASTPTGNTGELFF.

This sequence joins TRBV28 and TRBJ2-5, with 7 bases identical to TRBD1. Germline CDR1 and CDR2: MDHEN and SYDVKM. V trimming: 5 bases; J trimming: 1 base; junction bases outside the gene matches: 10. The CDR3 covers 16 residues. As DNA, the CDR3 is TGTGCCAGCAGTACCTCGGGACAGCGCATCCAAGAGACCCAGTACTTC. Translated, it gives CASSTSGQRIQETQYF.

The V call is TRBV5-4, the J call TRBJ1-4; TRBD1 is a possible D gene (5 bases). CDR1 SGHNT and CDR2 YYREEE come from the germline V gene (reference sequence). V was trimmed by 3 bases and J by 4 bases, leaving 7 bases between them. CDR3 size: 13 residues. CDR3 protein: CASSWGVNEKLFF. The DNA for the CDR3 is TGTGCCAGCAGCTGGGGGGTTAATGAAAAACTGTTTTTT.

CDR3 coding DNA: TGTGCCAGCAGTTTTGAGCGGCCTAATTCACCCCTCCACTTT. Translating gives CASSFERPNSPLHF. The V gene is TRBV27, the J gene TRBJ1-6; D ambiguous. Deletions cut 3 bases from V and 6 bases from J, with 9 bases between. The germline V gene has CDR1 MNHEY and CDR2 SMNVEV (reference sequence). This CDR3 spans 14 amino acids.

The J gene is TRBJ2-1, the V gene TRBV2, with 13 nucleotides matching TRBD2. The CDR3 has 13 residues. The germline V gene has CDR1 SNHLY and CDR2 FYNNEI. V lost 6 bases, J lost 7 bases, and 0 bases stayed unmatched. DNA of the CDR3: TGTGCCAGCAGGGGACTAGCGGGGAATGAGCAGTTCTTC. This translates into CASRGLAGNEQFF.

The rearrangement links TRBV7-2 to TRBJ1-1; possibly TRBD1 for D (5 bases). Between the trimmed V and J ends, which lost 1 base and 2 bases, there was a span of 8 bases. Looked up from germline, CDR1 is SGHTA and CDR2 is FQGNSA. CDR3 length equals 14 residues. This CDR3 reads CASSLEGFNTEAFF. The CDR3 DNA reads as TGTGCCAGCAGCTTAGAGGGGTTTAACACTGAAGCTTTCTTT.